This T cell receptor (beta chain) was captured by sequencing in a study of blood T cell repertoires in COVID-19. Looking at the study overall: The United States, Italy and Spain provided the acute and convalescent COVID-19 samples. PBMCs, B-cell-depleted T cells, or T cells provided the cDNA or gDNA that made up the material.

This CDR3 is 17 amino acids long. The V and J ends lost 4 bases and 5 bases, in that order; junction bases with no gene match: 12. Germline lookup yields CDR1 SGDLS and CDR2 YYNGEE. In the authors' workflow: Quantification of nucleated cells was approximated via reference gene primer amplification. Sequenced by immunoSEQ multiplex PCR; TCRdb stores in-frame clones only, minus some. V, J and clone size are taken as reported in that table, and D and trimming were inferred from the DNA itself. The sample carries tens of thousands of clones, about 88% recorded once. Specimen: peripheral blood. The TCR originated in a human donor with active COVID-19. The donor label of this sample is uncertain. The chain is built from TRBV9 and TRBJ2-5; 12 nucleotides align to TRBD1. CDR3 in amino acids: CASSQSGTGGAWETQYF. DNA for the CDR3: TGTGCCAGCAGCCAGTCTGGGACAGGGGGCGCTTGGGAGACCCAGTACTTC.